Listed here is a single TCR beta chain. Its antigen is still unknown. This sample was included in a study of early T cells in non-severe SARS-CoV-2 infection. Unique molecular identifier tags were affixed to discrete cDNA molecules. TCRdb fed the 5' RACE reads into MiXCR, producing one record per CDR3 protein. The sample includes some 96,000 distinct CDR3 sequences, approximately 10% of them seen just once. Study-level results: Using VDJdb, the matching emphasized anti-spike CD8 responses while missing private and CD4 specificities.

This receptor was taken from an adult who was a healthcare worker with PCR-confirmed SARS-CoV-2 infection or an uninfected control (not recorded which). Here the sequenced sample was whole blood, taken at baseline.

For the CDR3, the DNA is TGTGCCAGCAGCGTAGACGGGAGTATGGATACGCAGTATTTT. Amino acids: CASSVDGSMDTQYF. The chain links TRBV9 to TRBJ2-3, with a possible D match to TRBD2 (6 bases). This CDR3 is 14 amino acids long. Germline CDR1 SGDLS, CDR2 YYNGEE. V dropped 0 bases and J dropped 6 bases, with 11 bases sitting between them.